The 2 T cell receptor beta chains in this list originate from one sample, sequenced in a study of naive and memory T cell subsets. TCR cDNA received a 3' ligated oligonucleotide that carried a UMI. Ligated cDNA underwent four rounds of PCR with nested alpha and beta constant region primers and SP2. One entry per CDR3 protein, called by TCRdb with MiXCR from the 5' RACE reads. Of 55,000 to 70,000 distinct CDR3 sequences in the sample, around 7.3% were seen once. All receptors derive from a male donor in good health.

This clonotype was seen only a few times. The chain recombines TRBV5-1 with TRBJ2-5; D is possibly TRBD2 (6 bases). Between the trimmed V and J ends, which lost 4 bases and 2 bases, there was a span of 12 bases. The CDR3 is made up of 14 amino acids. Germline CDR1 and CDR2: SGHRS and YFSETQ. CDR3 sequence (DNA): TGCGCCAGCAGCCCTCCGGGGGAACAAGAGACCCAGTACTTC. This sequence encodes CASSPPGEQETQYF. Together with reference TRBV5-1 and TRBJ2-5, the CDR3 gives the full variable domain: KAGVTQTPRYLIKTRGQQVTLSCSPISGHRSVSWYQQTPGQGLQFLFEYFSETQRNKGNFPGRFSGRQFSNSRSEMNVSTLELGDSALYLCASSPPGEQETQYFGPGTRLLVL.

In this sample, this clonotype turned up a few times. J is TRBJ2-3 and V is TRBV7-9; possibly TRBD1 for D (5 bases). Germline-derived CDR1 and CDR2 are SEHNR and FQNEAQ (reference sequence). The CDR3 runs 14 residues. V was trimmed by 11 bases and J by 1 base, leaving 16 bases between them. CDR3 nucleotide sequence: TGTGCCGGGGCCACACGAACTGGCACAGATACGCAGTATTTT. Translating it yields CAGATRTGTDTQYF.